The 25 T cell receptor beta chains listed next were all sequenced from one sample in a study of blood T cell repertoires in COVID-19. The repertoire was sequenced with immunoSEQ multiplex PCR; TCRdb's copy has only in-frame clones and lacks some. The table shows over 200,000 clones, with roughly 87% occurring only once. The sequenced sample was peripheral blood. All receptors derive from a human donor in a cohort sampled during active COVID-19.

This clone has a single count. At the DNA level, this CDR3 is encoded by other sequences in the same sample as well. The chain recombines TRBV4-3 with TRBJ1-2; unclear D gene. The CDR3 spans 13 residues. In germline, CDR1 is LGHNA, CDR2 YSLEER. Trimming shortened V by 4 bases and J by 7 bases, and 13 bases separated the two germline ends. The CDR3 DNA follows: TGCGCCAGCAGCCCCAGGCAGGCCGGTGGCTACACCTTC. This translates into CASSPRQAGGYTF.

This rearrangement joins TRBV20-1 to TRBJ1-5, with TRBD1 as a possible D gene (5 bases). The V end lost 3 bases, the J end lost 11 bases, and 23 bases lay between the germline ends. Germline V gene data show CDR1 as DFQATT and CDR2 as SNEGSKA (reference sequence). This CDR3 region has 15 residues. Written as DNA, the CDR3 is TGCAGTGCTAGTGGGGCGGGCCAAGGGAGGAGGGCCCAGCATTTT. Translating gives CSASGAGQGRRAQHF.

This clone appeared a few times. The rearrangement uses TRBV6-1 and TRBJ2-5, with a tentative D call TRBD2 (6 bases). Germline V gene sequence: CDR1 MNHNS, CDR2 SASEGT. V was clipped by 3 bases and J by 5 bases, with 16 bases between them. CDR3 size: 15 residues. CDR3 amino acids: CASSDGTVIVETQYF. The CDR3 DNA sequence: TGTGCCAGCAGTGATGGGACTGTCATTGTGGAGACCCAGTACTTC.

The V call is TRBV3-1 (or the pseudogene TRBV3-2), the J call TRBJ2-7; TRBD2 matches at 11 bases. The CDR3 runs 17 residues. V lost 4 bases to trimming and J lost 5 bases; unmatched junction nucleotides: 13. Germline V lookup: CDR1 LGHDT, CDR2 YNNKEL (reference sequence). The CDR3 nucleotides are TGTGCCAGCAGCCGATCCCTACTAGCGGGAGTCTTAGACGAGCAGTACTTC. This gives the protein CASSRSLLAGVLDEQYF.

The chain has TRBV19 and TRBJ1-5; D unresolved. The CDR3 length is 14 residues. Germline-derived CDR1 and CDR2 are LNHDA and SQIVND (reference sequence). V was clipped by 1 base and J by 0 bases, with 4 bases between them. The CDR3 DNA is TGTGCCAGTAGTATAGGAGATAGCAATCAGCCCCAGCATTTT. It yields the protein CASSIGDSNQPQHF. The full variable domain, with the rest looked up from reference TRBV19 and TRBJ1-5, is DGGITQSPKYLFRKEGQNVTLSCEQNLNHDAMYWYRQDPGQGLRLIYYSQIVNDFQKGDIAEGYSVSREKKESFPLTVTSAQKNPTAFYLCASSIGDSNQPQHFGDGTRLSIL.

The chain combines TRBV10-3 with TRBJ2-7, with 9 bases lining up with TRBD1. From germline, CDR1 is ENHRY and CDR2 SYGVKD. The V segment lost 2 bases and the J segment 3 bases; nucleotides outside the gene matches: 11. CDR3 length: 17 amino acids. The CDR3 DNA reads TGTGCCATCAGTGAGGGTAGGGCGGGACAGGGTAACTACGAGCAGTACTTC. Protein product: CAISEGRAGQGNYEQYF.

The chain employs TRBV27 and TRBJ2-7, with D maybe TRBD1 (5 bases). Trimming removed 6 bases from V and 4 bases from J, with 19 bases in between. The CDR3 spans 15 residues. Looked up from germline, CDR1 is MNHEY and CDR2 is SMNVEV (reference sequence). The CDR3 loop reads CASSRYVGQQYEQYF. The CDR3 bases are TGTGCCAGCAGCCGCTACGTAGGACAACAATACGAGCAGTACTTC.

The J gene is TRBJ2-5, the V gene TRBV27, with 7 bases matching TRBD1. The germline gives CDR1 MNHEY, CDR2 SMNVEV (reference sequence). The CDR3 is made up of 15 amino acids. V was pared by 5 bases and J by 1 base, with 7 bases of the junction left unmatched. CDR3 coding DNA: TGTGCCAGCAGTAGTTCCCACAGGGGCCAAGAGACCCAGTACTTC. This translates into CASSSSHRGQETQYF.

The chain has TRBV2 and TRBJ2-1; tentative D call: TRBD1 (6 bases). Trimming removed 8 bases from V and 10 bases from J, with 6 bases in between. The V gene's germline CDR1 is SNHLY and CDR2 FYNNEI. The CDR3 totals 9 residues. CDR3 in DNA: TGTGCCAGCGGGACAGAGCAGTTCTTC. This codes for CASGTEQFF.

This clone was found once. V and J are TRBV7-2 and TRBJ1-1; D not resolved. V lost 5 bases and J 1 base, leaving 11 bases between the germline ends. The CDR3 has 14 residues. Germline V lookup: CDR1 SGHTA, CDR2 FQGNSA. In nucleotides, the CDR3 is TGTGCCAGCAGCAGAGAGAACGAGAACACTGAAGCTTTCTTT. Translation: CASSRENENTEAFF.

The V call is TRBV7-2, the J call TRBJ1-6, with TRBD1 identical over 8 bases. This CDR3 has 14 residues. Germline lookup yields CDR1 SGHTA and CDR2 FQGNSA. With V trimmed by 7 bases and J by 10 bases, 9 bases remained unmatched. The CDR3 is CASNRQGMESPLHF. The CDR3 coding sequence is TGTGCCAGCAACAGACAGGGGATGGAGTCACCCCTCCACTTT.

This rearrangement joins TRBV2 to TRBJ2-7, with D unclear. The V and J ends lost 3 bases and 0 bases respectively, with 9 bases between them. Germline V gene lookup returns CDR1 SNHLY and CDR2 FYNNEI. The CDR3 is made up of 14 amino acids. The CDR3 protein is CASSDPISSYEQYF. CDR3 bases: TGTGCCAGCAGTGATCCGATTAGCTCCTACGAGCAGTACTTC.

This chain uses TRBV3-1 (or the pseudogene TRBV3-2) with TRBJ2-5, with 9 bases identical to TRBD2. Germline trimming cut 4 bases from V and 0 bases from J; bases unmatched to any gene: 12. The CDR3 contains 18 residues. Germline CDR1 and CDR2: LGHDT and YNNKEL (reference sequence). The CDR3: CASSRDLNSGGDQETQYF. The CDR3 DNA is TGTGCCAGCAGCCGAGACCTTAATAGCGGGGGCGACCAAGAGACCCAGTACTTC.

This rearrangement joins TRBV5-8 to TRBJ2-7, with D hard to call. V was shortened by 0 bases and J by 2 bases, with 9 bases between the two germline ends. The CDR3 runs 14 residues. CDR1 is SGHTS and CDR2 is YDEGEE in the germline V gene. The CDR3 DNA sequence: TGTGCCAGCAGCTTGGCTAGACTTCCCTACGAGCAGTACTTC. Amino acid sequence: CASSLARLPYEQYF.

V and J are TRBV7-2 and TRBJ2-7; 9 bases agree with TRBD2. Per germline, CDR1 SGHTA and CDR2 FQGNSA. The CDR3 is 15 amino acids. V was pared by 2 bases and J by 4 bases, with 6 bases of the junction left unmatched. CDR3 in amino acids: CASSLIGTSSYEQYF. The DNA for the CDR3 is TGTGCCAGCAGCTTAATCGGGACTAGCAGTTACGAGCAGTACTTC. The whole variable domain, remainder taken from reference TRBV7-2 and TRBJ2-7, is GAGVSQSPSNKVTEKGKDVELRCDPISGHTALYWYRQSLGQGLEFLIYFQGNSAPDKSGLPSDRFSAERTGGSVSTLTIQRTQQEDSAVYLCASSLIGTSSYEQYFGPGTRLTVT.

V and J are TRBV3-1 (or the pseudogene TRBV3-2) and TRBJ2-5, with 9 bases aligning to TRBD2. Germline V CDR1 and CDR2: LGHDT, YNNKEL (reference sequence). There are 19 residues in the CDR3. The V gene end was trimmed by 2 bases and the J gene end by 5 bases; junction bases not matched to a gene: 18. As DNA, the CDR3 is TGTGCCAGCAGCCAACTTCCCCATATGGCGGGAGGGGTGGGGGAGACCCAGTACTTC. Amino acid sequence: CASSQLPHMAGGVGETQYF.

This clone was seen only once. In DNA form, the CDR3 reads TGTGCCAGCAGCAAAGGGGGGGGAGGCACTGAAGCTTTCTTT. This gives the protein CASSKGGGGTEAFF. This rearrangement joins TRBV5-4 to TRBJ1-1; weak D call: TRBD1 (6 bases). Germline CDR1 SGHNT, CDR2 YYREEE (reference sequence). This CDR3 is 14 amino acids long. V shed 4 bases and J shed 4 bases, with 14 bases lying between them.

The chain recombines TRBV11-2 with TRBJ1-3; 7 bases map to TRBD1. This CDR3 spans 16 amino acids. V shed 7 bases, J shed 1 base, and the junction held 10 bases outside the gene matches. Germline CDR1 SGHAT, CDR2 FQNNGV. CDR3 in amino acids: CASTDRALASGNTIYF. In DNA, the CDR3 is TGTGCCAGCACCGACAGGGCGTTGGCGTCTGGAAACACCATATATTTT.

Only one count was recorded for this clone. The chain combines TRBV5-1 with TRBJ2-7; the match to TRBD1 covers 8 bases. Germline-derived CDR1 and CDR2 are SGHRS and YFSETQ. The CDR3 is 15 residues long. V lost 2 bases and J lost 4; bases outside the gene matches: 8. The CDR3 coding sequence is TGCGCCAGCAGCTTTGGACAGGGAAGGTTTTACGAGCAGTACTTC. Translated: CASSFGQGRFYEQYF.

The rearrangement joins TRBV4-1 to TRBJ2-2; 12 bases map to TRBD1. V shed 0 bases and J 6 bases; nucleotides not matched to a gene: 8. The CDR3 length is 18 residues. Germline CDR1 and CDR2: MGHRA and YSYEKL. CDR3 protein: CASSQEGTGGDRSGELFF. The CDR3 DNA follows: TGCGCCAGCAGCCAAGAAGGGACAGGGGGCGATAGGTCCGGGGAGCTGTTTTTT.

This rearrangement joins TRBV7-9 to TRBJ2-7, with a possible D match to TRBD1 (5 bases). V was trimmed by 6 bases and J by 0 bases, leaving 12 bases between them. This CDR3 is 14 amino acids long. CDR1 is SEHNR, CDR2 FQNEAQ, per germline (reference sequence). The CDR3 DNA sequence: TGTGCCAGCAGATCAGGGTCCCACTCCTACGAGCAGTACTTC. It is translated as CASRSGSHSYEQYF. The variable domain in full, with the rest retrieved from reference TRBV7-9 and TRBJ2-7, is DTGVSQNPRHKITKRGQNVTFRCDPISEHNRLYWYRQTLGQGPEFLTYFQNEAQLEKSRLLSDRFSAERPKGSFSTLEIQRTEQGDSAMYLCASRSGSHSYEQYFGPGTRLTVT.

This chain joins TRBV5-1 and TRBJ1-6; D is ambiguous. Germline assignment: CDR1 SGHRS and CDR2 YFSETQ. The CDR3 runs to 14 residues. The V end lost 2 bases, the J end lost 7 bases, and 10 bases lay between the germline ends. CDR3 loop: CASSLRQRNSPLHF. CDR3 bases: TGCGCCAGCAGCTTACGGCAGCGGAATTCACCCCTCCACTTT. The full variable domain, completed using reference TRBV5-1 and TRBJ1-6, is KAGVTQTPRYLIKTRGQQVTLSCSPISGHRSVSWYQQTPGQGLQFLFEYFSETQRNKGNFPGRFSGRQFSNSRSEMNVSTLELGDSALYLCASSLRQRNSPLHFGNGTRLTVT.

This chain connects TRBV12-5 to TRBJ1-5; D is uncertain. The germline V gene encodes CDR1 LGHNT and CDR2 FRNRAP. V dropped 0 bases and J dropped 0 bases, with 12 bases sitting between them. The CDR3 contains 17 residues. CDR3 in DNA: TGTGCTAGTGGTTTGGTACTAGACCGTCCTAGCAATCAGCCCCAGCATTTT. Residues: CASGLVLDRPSNQPQHF.

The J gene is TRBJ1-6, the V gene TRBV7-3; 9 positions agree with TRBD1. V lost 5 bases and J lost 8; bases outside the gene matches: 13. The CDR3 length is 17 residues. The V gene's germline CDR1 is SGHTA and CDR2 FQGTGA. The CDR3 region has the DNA TGTGCCAGCAGCACCGGGACAGGGTCCGGGGGGGATTCACCCCTCCACTTT. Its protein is CASSTGTGSGGDSPLHF. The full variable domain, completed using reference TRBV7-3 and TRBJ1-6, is GAGVSQTPSNKVTEKGKYVELRCDPISGHTALYWYRQSLGQGPEFLIYFQGTGAADDSGLPNDRFFAVRPEGSVSTLKIQRTERGDSAVYLCASSTGTGSGGDSPLHFGNGTRLTVT.

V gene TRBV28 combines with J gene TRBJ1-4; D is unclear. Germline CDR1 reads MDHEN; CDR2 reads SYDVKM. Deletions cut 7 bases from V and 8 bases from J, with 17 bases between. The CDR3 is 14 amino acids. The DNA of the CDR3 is TGTGCCAGCACAGAAAAAGCTTCGAGGGAAAAACTGTTTTTT. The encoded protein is CASTEKASREKLFF.